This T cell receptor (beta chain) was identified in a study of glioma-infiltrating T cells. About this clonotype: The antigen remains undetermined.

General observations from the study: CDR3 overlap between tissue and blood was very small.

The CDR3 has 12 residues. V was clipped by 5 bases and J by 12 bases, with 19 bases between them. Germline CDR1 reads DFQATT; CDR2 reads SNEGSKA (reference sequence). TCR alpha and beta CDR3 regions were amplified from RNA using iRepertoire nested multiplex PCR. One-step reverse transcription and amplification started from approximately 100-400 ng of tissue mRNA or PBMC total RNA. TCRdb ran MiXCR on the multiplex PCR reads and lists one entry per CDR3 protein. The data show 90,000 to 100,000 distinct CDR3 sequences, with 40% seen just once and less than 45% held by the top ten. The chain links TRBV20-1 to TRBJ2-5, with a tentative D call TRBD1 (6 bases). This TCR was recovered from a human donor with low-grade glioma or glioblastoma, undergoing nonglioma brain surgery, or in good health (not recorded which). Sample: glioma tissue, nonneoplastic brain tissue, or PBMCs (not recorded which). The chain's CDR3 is CSAQLGGDTKYF. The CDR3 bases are TGCAGTGCTCAACTAGGGGGTGATACTAAGTACTTC.